The next 25 T cell receptor beta chains were all read from a single sample in a study of control samples from healthy donors and cancer patients. Data came from immunoSEQ multiplex PCR; TCRdb stores just in-frame clones and leaves some out. The sample holds around 190,000 clones, about 92% seen once. Material: blood. The receptors here all came from a man aged 30 to 45 in good health.

This chain links TRBV6-5 with TRBJ1-5, with D possibly TRBD1 on 5 matching bases. V gave up 10 bases and J gave up 4 bases, with 11 bases separating them. There are 12 residues in the CDR3. Germline-derived CDR1 and CDR2 are MNHEY and SVGAGI. The CDR3 loop is CATAGLNQPQHF. In DNA, the CDR3 is TGTGCCACCGCAGGGTTAAATCAGCCCCAGCATTTT.

This chain links TRBV28 with TRBJ1-6; D is uncertain. With 7 bases removed from V and 7 bases from J, the gap between germline ends came to 8 bases. Germline V gene lookup returns CDR1 MDHEN and CDR2 SYDVKM. The CDR3 length is 12 residues. CDR3: CASTLPNSPLHF. Here the CDR3 DNA reads TGTGCCAGCACGCTTCCGAATTCACCCCTCCACTTT.

The chain joins TRBV16 to TRBJ1-1, with 9 bases aligning to TRBD1. The CDR3 runs to 15 residues. Germline lookup yields CDR1 KGHSY and CDR2 FQNENV. V dropped 1 base and J dropped 5; count of bases not matched to a gene: 5. The CDR3 here is CASSQYRGRETEAFF. In DNA form, the CDR3 reads TGTGCCAGCAGCCAATACAGGGGGCGCGAAACTGAAGCTTTCTTT.

V is TRBV6-5 and J is TRBJ1-1, with D maybe TRBD1 (5 bases). V gave up 2 bases and J gave up 12 bases, with 10 bases separating them. The CDR3 is 11 residues long. Germline CDR1 MNHEY, CDR2 SVGAGI. The DNA of the CDR3 is TGTGCCAGCAGTTACGCCGGGGGGACTTTCTTT. Translation: CASSYAGGTFF.

The rearrangement joins TRBV28 to TRBJ1-5; no reliable D call. Trimming pared 8 bases from V and 4 bases from J, leaving 9 bases between. Germline CDR1 MDHEN, CDR2 SYDVKM. This CDR3 comprises 12 residues. The CDR3, as DNA: TGTGCCAGCCGATATTCGAATCAGCCCCAGCATTTT. This translates into CASRYSNQPQHF. Filled out from reference TRBV28 and TRBJ1-5, the complete variable domain reads DVKVTQSSRYLVKRTGEKVFLECVQDMDHENMFWYRQDPGLGLRLIYFSYDVKMKEKGDIPEGYSVSREKKERFSLILESASTNQTSMYLCASRYSNQPQHFGDGTRLSIL.

The rearrangement links TRBV3-1 (or the pseudogene TRBV3-2) to TRBJ2-2; D unresolved. Deletions cut 1 base from V and 7 bases from J, with 13 bases between. The CDR3 loop spans 15 amino acids. Looked up from germline, CDR1 is LGHDT and CDR2 is YNNKEL (reference sequence). CDR3 sequence: CASSQGGGVGGELFF. As DNA, the CDR3 is TGTGCCAGCAGCCAAGGTGGTGGGGTAGGCGGGGAGCTGTTTTTT.

CDR3 nucleotide sequence: TGTGCCAGCAGCCCGGCCGGGACAGGGGCCTACGAGCAGTACTTC. It yields the protein CASSPAGTGAYEQYF. The rearrangement joins TRBV12-1 to TRBJ2-7; TRBD1 is the table's D call and was not checked against the DNA. TRBV12-1 is a known pseudogene. CDR3 length equals 15 residues.

The chain has TRBV9 and TRBJ1-2; tentative D call: TRBD1 (6 bases). Germline lookup yields CDR1 SGDLS and CDR2 YYNGEE. The CDR3 contains 12 residues. The V end was cut by 3 bases, the J end by 4 bases, with 7 bases between. The CDR3 DNA sequence: TGTGCCAGCAGCGGCAGGGGCTATGGCTACACCTTC. Translating it yields CASSGRGYGYTF.

This chain uses TRBV11-2 with TRBJ2-2; 11 positions agree with TRBD1. In germline, CDR1 is SGHAT, CDR2 FQNNGV. V dropped 6 bases and J dropped 4; count of bases not matched to a gene: 4. The CDR3 covers 15 residues. This CDR3 is CASSPGTGGTGELFF. The CDR3 DNA follows: TGTGCCAGCAGTCCCGGGACAGGGGGCACCGGGGAGCTGTTTTTT.

V is TRBV7-2 and J is TRBJ2-3, with 11 positions matching TRBD1. The CDR3 contains 16 residues. Germline CDR1 reads SGHTA; CDR2 reads FQGNSA. Trimming removed 7 bases from V and 4 bases from J; junction bases left unmatched: 10. The CDR3 nucleotides read TGTGCCAGCACCCCGGCCGGGACAGGGGGTTCAGATACGCAGTATTTT. This translates into CASTPAGTGGSDTQYF. The full variable domain, with the rest looked up from reference TRBV7-2 and TRBJ2-3, is GAGVSQSPSNKVTEKGKDVELRCDPISGHTALYWYRQSLGQGLEFLIYFQGNSAPDKSGLPSDRFSAERTGGSVSTLTIQRTQQEDSAVYLCASTPAGTGGSDTQYFGPGTRLTVL.

J is TRBJ2-3 and V is TRBV30; 11 bases align to TRBD2. Germline lookup yields CDR1 GTSNPN and CDR2 SVGIG (reference sequence). The CDR3 extends over 17 amino acids. The V and J ends lost 2 bases and 2 bases, in that order; junction bases with no gene match: 9. Here the CDR3 reads CAWSSPIAGGHTDTQYF. Here the CDR3 DNA reads TGTGCCTGGAGTTCCCCAATAGCGGGGGGGCACACAGATACGCAGTATTTT.

This chain uses TRBV20-1 with TRBJ2-1, with TRBD2 as a possible D gene (5 bases). Germline values: CDR1 DFQATT, CDR2 SNEGSKA (reference sequence). The ends were cut back, 5 bases at V and 12 bases at J, with 14 bases in the middle. CDR3 length: 11 residues. CDR3 sequence reads: CSASTLGGQFF. The CDR3 DNA reads TGCAGTGCTTCCACTTTAGGAGGGCAGTTCTTC.

This chain connects TRBV18 to TRBJ1-1, with TRBD1 matching 7 bases. Trimming cost V 3 bases and J 1 base; bases outside gene matches: 11. Looked up from germline, CDR1 is KGHSH and CDR2 is LQKENI. The CDR3 runs 17 residues. CDR3 nucleotides: TGTGCCAGCTCACCCTCCTCCGGGACAGCGCCGAACACTGAAGCTTTCTTT. It codes for CASSPSSGTAPNTEAFF.

The chain couples TRBV27 to TRBJ2-5; 10 bases match TRBD2. V lost 4 bases and J lost 5; bases outside the gene matches: 10. CDR3 length equals 16 residues. In germline, CDR1 is MNHEY, CDR2 SMNVEV (reference sequence). CDR3 residues: CASSSPRAGGKETQYF. The CDR3 bases are TGTGCCAGCAGTTCCCCCCGAGCGGGAGGGAAGGAGACCCAGTACTTC.

This clone appeared a few times. This CDR3 is also generated by other DNA sequences in the sample. This rearrangement joins TRBV27 to TRBJ1-2, with 7 nucleotides matching TRBD1. CDR1 and CDR2 (germline): MNHEY, SMNVEV (reference sequence). The CDR3 has 13 amino acids. V was pared by 2 bases and J by 7 bases, with 4 bases of the junction left unmatched. CDR3 region: CASSLQGGGGYTF. Written as DNA, the CDR3 is TGTGCCAGCAGTTTACAGGGGGGAGGTGGCTACACCTTC.

The CDR3 region is CASTDFNGYTF. In nucleotides, the CDR3 is TGCGCCAGCACCGATTTTAATGGCTACACCTTC. The chain uses TRBV5-1 and TRBJ1-2; D uncertain. Germline lookup yields CDR1 SGHRS and CDR2 YFSETQ. This CDR3 is 11 amino acids long. V lost 6 bases to trimming and J lost 6 bases, with 9 bases between them.

The chain recombines TRBV24-1 with TRBJ2-2; D tentatively fits TRBD1 or TRBD2 (5 bases each). This CDR3 is 14 amino acids long. V was clipped by 5 bases and J by 0 bases, with 6 bases between them. Germline loops: CDR1 KGHDR, CDR2 SFDVKD. The CDR3 DNA reads as TGTGCCACCAGTGGGGGGTCGAACACCGGGGAGCTGTTTTTT. Its protein product is CATSGGSNTGELFF.

The chain links TRBV6-2 or TRBV6-3 to TRBJ2-7; no reliable D call. This CDR3 has 12 residues. Per the germline V gene, CDR1 is MNHEY and CDR2 is SVGEGT. Trimming stripped 2 bases from V and 3 bases from J, with 5 bases between. The CDR3 coding sequence is TGTGCCAGCAGTTACGGATTCTACGAGCAGTACTTC. It yields the protein CASSYGFYEQYF.

V and J are TRBV9 and TRBJ1-1, with TRBD1 identical over 7 bases. CDR1 is SGDLS, CDR2 YYNGEE, per germline. The CDR3 loop spans 14 amino acids. Trimming at V came to 2 bases and at J to 4 bases, leaving 5 bases not matched to a gene. For the CDR3, the DNA is TGTGCCAGCAGCGTTCAGGGGGATGGCACTGAAGCTTTCTTT. Amino acid sequence: CASSVQGDGTEAFF.

This clone appeared a few times. The chain employs TRBV12-5 and TRBJ2-6; 9 bases match TRBD1. Per germline, CDR1 LGHNT and CDR2 FRNRAP. This CDR3 contains 19 residues. The trim removed 6 bases at V and 0 bases at J, leaving 12 bases unmatched. The CDR3 is CASGIFDRGYLSGANVLTF. The CDR3 region has the DNA TGTGCTAGTGGCATTTTCGACAGGGGGTACCTCTCTGGGGCCAACGTCCTGACTTTC.

The J gene is TRBJ1-1, the V gene TRBV6-1, with D unresolved. The germline CDR1 and CDR2 sequences are MNHNS and SASEGT. The CDR3 covers 12 residues. The germline V and J ends were trimmed by 2 bases and 6 bases, with 7 bases remaining between them. The CDR3 DNA is TGTGCCAGCAGTGAAAGGCGGGCTGAAGCTTTCTTT. This sequence encodes CASSERRAEAFF.

CDR3 sequence (DNA): TGTGCCTGGAGTGGAAGAAAGACGTCCTACAATGAGCAGTTCTTC. Translating it yields CAWSGRKTSYNEQFF. The chain is built from TRBV30 and TRBJ2-1; D ambiguous. Germline loops: CDR1 GTSNPN, CDR2 SVGIG (reference sequence). Trimming stripped 1 base from V and 1 base from J, with 11 bases between. This CDR3 is built from 15 residues.

The genes are TRBV25-1 and TRBJ1-6, with D unresolved. CDR3 size: 14 residues. Trimming left V 5 bases short and J 6 bases short, with 11 bases between. Germline CDR1 reads MGHDK; CDR2 reads SYGVNS. The CDR3 nucleotides read TGTGCCAGCAGTCCTGGGGTCAGTAATTCACCCCTCCACTTT. Amino acid sequence: CASSPGVSNSPLHF. The full variable domain, rest sourced from reference TRBV25-1 and TRBJ1-6, is EADIYQTPRYLVIGTGKKITLECSQTMGHDKMYWYQQDPGMELHLIHYSYGVNSTEKGDLSSESTVSRIRTEHFPLTLESARPSHTSQYLCASSPGVSNSPLHFGNGTRLTVT.

The chain recombines TRBV4-1 with TRBJ2-4; TRBD1 aligns across 10 bases. This CDR3 is built from 16 residues. The V segment lost 0 bases and the J segment 3 bases; nucleotides outside the gene matches: 2. Looked up from germline, CDR1 is MGHRA and CDR2 is YSYEKL. The chain's CDR3 is CASSQDGTGVKNIQYF. The CDR3 DNA reads as TGCGCCAGCAGCCAAGATGGGACAGGGGTCAAAAACATTCAGTACTTC.

CDR3 sequence reads: CASSLRTQGAAEAFF. In DNA, the CDR3 is TGTGCCAGCAGCTTACGGACCCAGGGGGCTGCTGAAGCTTTCTTT. The chain recombines TRBV7-8 with TRBJ1-1; 8 nucleotides line up with TRBD1. The ends lost 2 bases at V and 6 bases at J; junction bases unmatched: 8. The CDR3 covers 15 residues. Looked up from germline, CDR1 is SGHVS and CDR2 is FQNEAQ.